These 7 T cell receptor beta chains were sequenced from one sample in a study of cytomegalovirus exposure and HLA in healthy donors (dated by TCRdb to 2015 to 2018). The receptor library was made with the immunoSEQ multiplex PCR assay. A mixture of 60 forward primers for TCR Vbeta segments and 13 reverse primers for TCR Jbeta segments was used in the multiplex PCR. Sourced from immuneACCESS, this table was stored by TCRdb with only in-frame sequences that have V and J called. A share of the clones is absent; for the studies checked, an unresolved V gene accounts for under half, and the remainder has no known explanation. This sample comprises fewer than 95,000 clones, 85% of them detected only once. 6% to 7.5% of the sample is held by the ten biggest clonotypes. Sample: PBMCs. The receptors shown here come from a man aged 35-49 years in good health and CMV-seropositive.

This clone turned up a few times. The chain links TRBV27 to TRBJ2-3, with D possibly being TRBD1 (6 bases). V lost 6 bases and J 4 bases, leaving 14 bases between the germline ends. CDR3 length: 14 residues. Germline CDR1 MNHEY, CDR2 SMNVEV (reference sequence). Here the CDR3 DNA reads TGTGCCAGCAGCCCCAGGCAGGGGTCAGATACGCAGTATTTT. Amino acids: CASSPRQGSDTQYF.

In nucleotides, the CDR3 is TGTGCCAGCAGCCATACCTTAGGTGGGGGCGTCCGGGAGACCCAGTACTTC. Amino acid sequence: CASSHTLGGGVRETQYF. The rearrangement uses TRBV4-2 and TRBJ2-5; TRBD1 might be the D (6 bases). The CDR3 is made up of 17 amino acids. CDR1 LGHNA and CDR2 YNFKEQ come from the germline V gene. V lost 3 bases to trimming and J lost 5 bases, with 22 bases between them.

V is TRBV5-5 and J is TRBJ1-2, with 8 bases aligning to TRBD1. CDR3 length: 15 residues. The V gene's germline CDR1 is SGHKS and CDR2 YYEKEE (reference sequence). V trimming: 4 bases; J trimming: 4 bases; junction bases outside the gene matches: 9. CDR3 in DNA: TGTGCCAGCAGCCTCTTGACAGGGGACTCCTATGGCTACACCTTC. Translated, it gives CASSLLTGDSYGYTF. Full variable domain (rest looked up from reference TRBV5-5 and TRBJ1-2): DAGVTQSPTHLIKTRGQQVTLRCSPISGHKSVSWYQQVLGQGPQFIFQYYEKEERGRGNFPDRFSARQFPNYSSELNVNALLLGDSALYLCASSLLTGDSYGYTFGSGTRLTVV.

The chain links TRBV10-1 to TRBJ2-3, with 13 bases matching TRBD2. This CDR3 spans 15 amino acids. With 3 bases clipped from V and 4 bases from J, the junction kept 1 base outside the gene matches. CDR1 is WNHNN and CDR2 is SYGVQD in the germline V gene (reference sequence). The CDR3 nucleotides are TGCGCCAGCAGTGACGGGACTAGCGGGGCAGATACGCAGTATTTT. It yields the protein CASSDGTSGADTQYF.

V and J are TRBV6-5 and TRBJ1-2, with unresolved D. The CDR3 is 14 residues long. The V gene's germline CDR1 is MNHEY and CDR2 SVGAGI. V lost 6 bases and J lost 2, with 13 bases in between. The CDR3 protein is CASRPGRTNYGYTF. Here the CDR3 DNA reads TGTGCCAGCAGACCCGGGAGGACCAACTATGGCTACACCTTC.

V gene TRBV5-1 combines with J gene TRBJ1-2; D may be TRBD1 (6 bases). Trimming pared 6 bases from V and 8 bases from J, leaving 11 bases between. Looked up from germline, CDR1 is SGHRS and CDR2 is YFSETQ. The CDR3 spans 11 residues. The CDR3 nucleotides are TGCGCCAGCACACAGGGTAGAGGCTACACCTTC. Encoded protein: CASTQGRGYTF.

In its sample, this clone was seen a few times. The rearrangement links TRBV5-8 to TRBJ1-5; D gene ambiguous. Germline V gene lookup returns CDR1 SGHTS and CDR2 YDEGEE. CDR3 length: 13 amino acids. The V gene lost 10 bases and the J gene lost 0 bases, with 11 bases spanning the gap. This CDR3 is CAGTRYSNQPQHF. CDR3 DNA sequence: TGTGCCGGTACTCGTTATAGCAATCAGCCCCAGCATTTT.